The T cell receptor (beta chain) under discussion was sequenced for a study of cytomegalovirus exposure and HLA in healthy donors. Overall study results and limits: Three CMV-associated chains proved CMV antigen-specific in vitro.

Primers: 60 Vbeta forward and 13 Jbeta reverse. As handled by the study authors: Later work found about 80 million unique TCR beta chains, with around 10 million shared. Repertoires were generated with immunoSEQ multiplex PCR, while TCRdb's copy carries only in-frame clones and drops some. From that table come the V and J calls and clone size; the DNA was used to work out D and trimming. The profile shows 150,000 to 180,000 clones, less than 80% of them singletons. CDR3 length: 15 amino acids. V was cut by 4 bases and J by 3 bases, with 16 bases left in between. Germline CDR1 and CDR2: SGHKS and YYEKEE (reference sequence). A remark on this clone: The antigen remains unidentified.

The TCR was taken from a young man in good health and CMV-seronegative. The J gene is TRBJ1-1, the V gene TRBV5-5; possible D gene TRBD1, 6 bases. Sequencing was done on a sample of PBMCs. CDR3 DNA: TGTGCCAGCAGCGCCGGCCAGGGGTGGGACACTGAAGCTTTCTTT. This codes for CASSAGQGWDTEAFF.